The present T cell receptor (beta chain) was sequenced within a study of cytomegalovirus exposure and HLA in healthy donors. The study's findings and limits: Some TCR beta chains (roughly 160 of them) were listed as cytomegalovirus-associated.

In regard to this clone: Antigen unknown.

Germline assignment: CDR1 SGDLS and CDR2 YYNGEE. CDR3 size: 16 residues. The trim removed 4 bases at V and 3 bases at J, leaving 6 bases unmatched. Data came from immunoSEQ multiplex PCR; TCRdb stores just in-frame clones and leaves some out. The table lists about 160,000 clones, almost 85% of them singletons. The specimen was PBMCs. The sequence derives from a man under 40 in good health and CMV-seropositive. J is TRBJ2-2 and V is TRBV9, with 10 bases that match TRBD1. This chain's CDR3 is CASSKLGQGDTGELFF. The CDR3, as DNA: TGTGCCAGCAGCAAACTTGGACAGGGGGACACCGGGGAGCTGTTTTTT.